This TCR beta chain was recovered during a study of OX40 agonist ivuxolimab in advanced cancers. As for the study more broadly: Ivuxolimab was an agonistic, fully human IgG2 monoclonal antibody directed against OX40 (CD134), a costimulatory receptor. Intravenous ivuxolimab was administered to patients every 2 weeks at six dose levels: 0.01, 0.1, 0.3, 1.5, 3 and 10 mg/kg. Of the 52 patients in dose escalation, 19 had hepatocellular carcinoma, around 15 had melanoma, 9 had renal cell carcinoma and 9 had head and neck cancer. A male proportion of under 85% and a mean age of 60 years, ranging from 23 to 79, were recorded for the dose-escalation cohort. Prior anti-PD-1, anti-PD-L1 or anti-CTLA-4 therapy was permitted, and checkpoint inhibitors had been received by roughly two fifths of dose-escalation patients. Three dose-escalation patients achieved partial responses, one with hepatocellular carcinoma and two with cutaneous melanoma. Peripheral TCRbeta sequencing aimed to test whether ivuxolimab altered TCR sequence diversity and caused clonal T-cell expansion. The paper reports the monotherapy dose-escalation portion (N ≈ 50 patients) of the phase I ivuxolimab trial.

For CDR1 and CDR2, the germline V gene lists MDHEN and SYDVKM. The junction carries 16 bases between V and J, which are trimmed by 8 bases and 7 bases respectively. The CDR3 has 13 amino acids, counting the end cysteine and phenylalanine. Only the CDR3 DNA stays, 39 bases, in frame from base 1. With regard to this clone: Its recognized antigen is unknown. The input lacks base qualities; no much larger clone sits a single base away.

The trial excluded patients who had a history of autoimmune disease or who were on systemic immunosuppression. In every dose cohort, peripheral blood was drawn for TCR sequencing at baseline, cycle 4 day 1, and cycle 7 day 1. The samples were drawn from a first-in-human, open-label, multicenter phase I dose-escalation trial of ivuxolimab. The trial enrolled adults with locally advanced or metastatic head and neck squamous cell, hepatocellular, melanoma or renal cell carcinoma. Before TCR sequencing, CD4+ T cells and CD8+ T cells were sorted from peripheral blood as separate populations. The paper's findings and limits, for the study overall: In the 0.1-3.0 mg/kg groups, partial responders had among the lowest normalized peripheral clonal expansion, particularly in CD8+ T cells. The antigen specificity of the peripheral T cells that underwent clonal expansion was not determined. At doses from 0.1 to 3.0 mg/kg, clonal expansion was seen in both CD4+ and CD8+ blood T cells between baseline and week 6. Low levels of normalized T-cell clonal expansion were also seen in some patients who did not respond. On average, CD8+ T cells showed more expanded clones than CD4+ T cells after ivuxolimab.

For sequencing of the TCRbeta CDR3 region, genomic DNA was extracted from the sorted cells. TCRbeta CDR3 regions were sequenced using the immunoSEQ Assay. Sourced from immuneACCESS, this table was stored by TCRdb with only in-frame sequences that have V and J called. A share of the clones is absent; for the studies checked, an unresolved V gene accounts for under half, and the remainder has no known explanation. The table for this sample lists approximately 58,000 clones; about 86% of them were counted only once. The top ten clones comprise 2% to 2.5% of the sample. The sequenced sample was CD4+ or CD8+ T cells sorted from blood, obtained in a trial of the OX40 agonist ivuxolimab. This clonotype originated in an adult with an advanced solid tumor such as melanoma, head and neck, liver or kidney cancer. The rearranged segments are TRBV28 and TRBJ2-3; matching of 5 bases hints at TRBD2 as the D gene. The sequenced DNA: TGTGCCAGCGGAACACAATCGGGGAATACGCAGTATTTT. The encoded protein is CASGTQSGNTQYF.